These T cell receptor beta chains were read from a single sample in a study of blood T cell repertoires in COVID-19. This table comes from immunoSEQ multiplex PCR, and its TCRdb copy is limited to in-frame clones, with some not included. The profile shows approximately 350,000 clones, approximately 88% of them singletons. Material for sequencing was peripheral blood. Receptor source: a young woman with COVID-19, enrolled during active disease. Each CDR3 is given with its conserved first and last residue. The order of the fields is clone size, D gene, J gene, V gene, CDR3 DNA, CDR3 protein. A D gene is named only where the DNA matches it firmly. Only part of the rows carry a size: once, few, many, or a class if the clone is expanded.

>.|.|TRBJ1-2|TRBV29-1
TGCAGCGTTGAGACCTCAACAGGGACCTATGGCTACACCTTC
CSVETSTGTYGYTF
>.|.|TRBJ2-2|TRBV6-2/TRBV6-3
TGTGCCAGCAGTTACTACTTCCGCTCACAGGATCTGAACACCGGGGAGCTGTTTTTT
CASSYYFRSQDLNTGELFF
>.|.|TRBJ1-1|TRBV6-2/TRBV6-3
TGTGCCAGCAGTTACGGGGCAGGGTGGCCGGCTGAAGCTTTCTTT
CASSYGAGWPAEAFF
>.|TRBD2|TRBJ2-2|TRBV6-2/TRBV6-3
TGTGCCAGCAGTTACCGTGCTAGCGGGGGGCCCACCGGGGAGCTGTTTTTT
CASSYRASGGPTGELFF
>.|.|TRBJ1-1|TRBV10-3
TGTGCCCTAAACAGGGACACTGAAGCTTTCTTT
CALNRDTEAFF
>.|.|TRBJ2-5|TRBV2
TGTGCCAGCAGTGAAGGTCTAGCGCAAGAGACCCAGTACTTC
CASSEGLAQETQYF
>many|TRBD1|TRBJ2-7|TRBV6-2/TRBV6-3
TGTGCCAGCAGTTACTCCGGGACAGGGGGCACCGAGCAGTACTTC
CASSYSGTGGTEQYF
>.|.|TRBJ2-1|TRBV18
TGTGCCAGCTCACCACGTCGGGGGACTGAGCAGTTCTTC
CASSPRRGTEQFF
>.|.|TRBJ2-5|TRBV9
TGTGCCAGCAGCGTAGATGGACAGTCCCAGTACTTC
CASSVDGQSQYF
>once|TRBD1|TRBJ1-6|TRBV28
TGTGCCAGCAGCCTTTTGGGGGACAGGAGAACCAATTCACCCCTCCACTTT
CASSLLGDRRTNSPLHF
>.|.|TRBJ1-2|TRBV27
TGTGCCGGGATCGTGAGGGATGAAAATAACTATGGCTACACCTTC
CAGIVRDENNYGYTF
>.|.|TRBJ1-2|TRBV5-6
TGTGCCAGCAGCCAGGGAAGAGAGAGGATCAACTATGGCTACACCTTC
CASSQGRERINYGYTF
>once|TRBD1|TRBJ1-1|TRBV6-2/TRBV6-3
TGTGCCAGCAGTTACGACGCAGGGGGCTTTAGAATGAACACTGAAGCTTTCTTT
CASSYDAGGFRMNTEAFF
>.|TRBD1|TRBJ1-4|TRBV11-3
TGTGCCAGCAGCTTTACAACAGGGGGCGGTGTGGAAAAACTGTTTTTT
CASSFTTGGGVEKLFF
>.|TRBD1|TRBJ1-1|TRBV7-2
TGTGCCAGCAGCCCCTGGACAGGGCAGGGCACTGAAGCTTTCTTT
CASSPWTGQGTEAFF
>.|TRBD2|TRBJ2-3|TRBV6-5
TGTGCCAGCAGCCACTCGGGCGGGGGGATCGGGCAGTATTTT
CASSHSGGGIGQYF
>.|.|TRBJ1-2|TRBV19
TGTGCCAGTAGTATATCTGGAGGCCTTAACTATGGCTACACCTTC
CASSISGGLNYGYTF
>.|TRBD2|TRBJ2-3|TRBV5-1
TGCGCCAGCAGCTTGAGACTAGCGGGAGGTACAGATACGCAGTATTTT
CASSLRLAGGTDTQYF
>once|.|TRBJ1-1|TRBV5-1
TGCGCCAGCAGCTTCGGGACACCCCCCAGGCACACTGAAGCTTTCTTT
CASSFGTPPRHTEAFF
>.|TRBD1|TRBJ2-7|TRBV6-6
TGTGCCAGCAGTTACCAGGGACAGGGAGGGAGCGAGCAGTACTTC
CASSYQGQGGSEQYF
>few|.|TRBJ2-7|TRBV7-6
TGTGCCAGCAGCTCCGGAGGGTACTACGAGCAGTACTTC
CASSSGGYYEQYF
>.|.|TRBJ1-5|TRBV21-1
TGTGCCAGCAGCAAGGTGTTAGACCGACTCAATCAGCCCCAGCATTTT
CASSKVLDRLNQPQHF
>few|.|TRBJ2-1|TRBV19
TGTGCCAGTAAAGAGCGGGCCAACAATGAGCAGTTCTTC
CASKERANNEQFF
>.|.|TRBJ2-7|TRBV6-5
TGTGCCAGCAGTTCGATCTACTACGAGCAGTACTTC
CASSSIYYEQYF
>.|TRBD2|TRBJ2-7|TRBV7-9
TGTGCCAGCAGTCCTAAGCGGGGGGGCAGCGTGCCAGGCGAGCAGTACTTC
CASSPKRGGSVPGEQYF
>.|.|TRBJ2-2|TRBV4-2
TGTGCCAGCAGCCCTCTAGGCGACCTGGCGAAGGGGGAGCTGTTTTTT
CASSPLGDLAKGELFF
>.|.|TRBJ1-5|TRBV6-5
TGTGCCAGCAGTTACTCGGGGAGGACCAATCAGCCCCAGCATTTT
CASSYSGRTNQPQHF
>.|TRBD2|TRBJ2-1|TRBV19
TGTGCCAGTAGTGCCCGGACTAGTCTCAATGAGCAGTTCTTC
CASSARTSLNEQFF
>.|.|TRBJ1-2|TRBV30
TGTGCCTGGAGCTGGGGGGAACAAGGCTACACCTTC
CAWSWGEQGYTF
>.|.|TRBJ2-3|TRBV11-3
TGTGCCAGCAGCTTGAGGGCAGACACAGATACGCAGTATTTT
CASSLRADTDTQYF
>.|TRBD1|TRBJ2-5|TRBV19
TGTGCCAGTAGTCCCCAAGGGACAGTTGGAGCGACCCAGTACTTC
CASSPQGTVGATQYF
>few|.|TRBJ1-5|TRBV24-1
TGTGCCACCAGTGATCGGATTACCGAATCGGGGCCCCAGCATTTT
CATSDRITESGPQHF
>.|TRBD1|TRBJ2-7|TRBV5-4
TGTGCCAGCAGCAAAGGGACAGGCCGATACGAGCAGTACTTC
CASSKGTGRYEQYF
>once|.|TRBJ2-1|TRBV28
TGTGCCAGCAGAGGATTAGGGGATGAGCAGTTCTTC
CASRGLGDEQFF
>few|TRBD1|TRBJ2-1|TRBV27
TGTGCCAGCAGCTATACAGGGGGGAAGTATGACACCTACAATGAGCAGTTCTTC
CASSYTGGKYDTYNEQFF
>.|TRBD2|TRBJ2-1|TRBV5-4
TGTGCCAGCAGCGGGACTAGCGGGAGGGCCCATGAGCAGTTCTTC
CASSGTSGRAHEQFF
>.|TRBD1|TRBJ2-1|TRBV10-1
TGCGCCAGCAGTGAGGACAGGGGCTATCCATACAATGAGCAGTTCTTC
CASSEDRGYPYNEQFF
>.|.|TRBJ2-1|TRBV5-4
TGTGCCAGCAGCTTGGACGGGGTAAGGGAGCAGTTCTTC
CASSLDGVREQFF
>.|.|TRBJ1-5|TRBV7-2
TGTGCCAGCAGCTTAACGCAGGGCTATCAGCCCCAGCATTTT
CASSLTQGYQPQHF
>.|TRBD1|TRBJ2-3|TRBV5-6
TGTGCCAGCAGCTTGGTTGACAGGGTTTGGGTGATCACAGATACGCAGTATTTT
CASSLVDRVWVITDTQYF
>.|TRBD1|TRBJ2-3|TRBV5-1
TGCGCCAGCAGCTCCGGGACAGCCGAGTTGGCGCAGTATTTT
CASSSGTAELAQYF
>.|.|TRBJ1-6|TRBV28
TGTGCCAGCAGGACGGAGGAACGATGGAATTCACCCCTCCACTTT
CASRTEERWNSPLHF
>.|TRBD1|TRBJ1-1|TRBV19
TGTGCCAGTAGTATGGGGAGAGGGGACAGGGGAGTAGTAAGCACTGAAGCTTTCTTT
CASSMGRGDRGVVSTEAFF
>.|.|TRBJ2-7|TRBV2
TGTGCCAGCAGCCCACCTTGGGGGAGGTACGAGCAGTACTTC
CASSPPWGRYEQYF
>once|.|TRBJ1-2|TRBV6-2/TRBV6-3
TGTGCCAGCAGTTACTCTTCAGGCCCCTACACCTTC
CASSYSSGPYTF
>.|TRBD2|TRBJ2-2|TRBV15
TGTGCCACCAGCTATTTAGCGGGGGCGAACACCGGGGAGCTGTTTTTT
CATSYLAGANTGELFF
>few|TRBD1|TRBJ2-2|TRBV11-2
TGTGCCAGCAGCCCGATTACAGGGGTGGCCGGGGAGCTGTTTTTT
CASSPITGVAGELFF
>.|TRBD1|TRBJ2-5|TRBV7-9
TGTGCCAGCAGCCCTCGGGACAGGGGATGGACAGAGACCCAGTACTTC
CASSPRDRGWTETQYF
>.|TRBD1|TRBJ1-4|TRBV5-1
TGCGCCAGGCGGGACAGGGGGCTTTGGAGTGAAAAACTGTTTTTT
CARRDRGLWSEKLFF
>.|.|TRBJ1-2|TRBV2
TGTGCCAGCAGCGCAGGGGCGGGCTATGGCTACACCTTC
CASSAGAGYGYTF
>few|.|TRBJ1-2|TRBV9
TGTGCCAGCAGCGTAGTAGGACACCCACCCTTGAGCGATGGCTACACCTTC
CASSVVGHPPLSDGYTF
>.|.|TRBJ1-1|TRBV7-2
TGTGCCAGCAGCTTACAGGGTAGGAGCACTGAAGCTTTCTTT
CASSLQGRSTEAFF
>.|.|TRBJ1-2|TRBV6-6
TGTGCCAGCAGTCGGGACACGCCGTATGGCTACACCTTC
CASSRDTPYGYTF
>.|TRBD1|TRBJ2-7|TRBV6-5
TGTGCCAGCAGGAGAGCAGGGGGCTCCTACGAGCAGTACTTC
CASRRAGGSYEQYF
>.|TRBD1|TRBJ1-1|TRBV28
TGTGCCAGCACCTTACAGGGGGCTCATGGTGAAGCTTTCTTT
CASTLQGAHGEAFF
>.|.|TRBJ2-7|TRBV2
TGTGCCAGCCTGAGGGACGGGGGGCTCCCCACCTACGAGCAGTACTTC
CASLRDGGLPTYEQYF
>once|TRBD2|TRBJ2-1|TRBV3-1/TRBV3-2
TGTGCCAGCAGCCAAGACGCGGCTAGCGGGCTCGATGAGCAGTTCTTC
CASSQDAASGLDEQFF